In this sample, the clone carrying this T cell receptor beta chain turned up a few times. Its matching antigen is unknown. This sample was included in a study of siplizumab effects on memory and regulatory T cells. Study results and caveats: Apparently more diverse than memory cells, naive T cells also seemed major alloresponse contributors.

For 6 days at 37°C, the mixed lymphocyte reaction cells were kept in coculture. CDR1 SEHNR and CDR2 FQNEAQ come from the germline V gene (reference sequence). The ends lost 5 bases at V and 1 base at J; junction bases unmatched: 2. CDR3 length: 14 amino acids. Produced via immunoSEQ multiplex PCR; TCRdb's table is partial and in-frame only. The sample shows 13,000 to 15,000 clones, 40% to 45% of them seen only once. The TCR was taken from a human donor in good health; the cells came from an allogeneic mixed lymphocyte reaction. Some clones in this sample may be carry-over from other donors' samples. This chain joins TRBV7-9 and TRBJ2-7; 10 nucleotides match TRBD2. Sequencing was done on a sample of CFSE-low (dividing) CD4+ T cells sorted from an allogeneic mixed lymphocyte reaction. The CDR3 protein is CASSRAGGSYEQYF. CDR3 DNA sequence: TGTGCCAGCAGCCGAGCGGGAGGGTCCTACGAGCAGTACTTC.